The 5 T cell receptor beta chains reported below all come from one sample, sequenced in a study of OX40 agonist ivuxolimab in advanced cancers. Repertoires were generated with immunoSEQ multiplex PCR, while TCRdb's copy carries only in-frame clones and drops some. The table has about 16,000 clones, around four fifths seen once. Sequenced here: CD4+ or CD8+ T cells sorted from blood, sampled in a trial of the OX40 agonist ivuxolimab. These receptors were collected from an adult with an advanced solid tumor such as melanoma, head and neck, liver or kidney cancer.

This clone ranks as medium-sized. Being one base from a much bigger clone, this may be a read error. This CDR3 is also generated by other DNA sequences in the sample. The chain carries TRBV9 and TRBJ2-2; D unclear. Germline V gene data show CDR1 as SGDLS and CDR2 as YYNGEE. V was clipped by 2 bases and J by 5 bases, with 4 bases between them. The CDR3 totals 12 residues. The CDR3 DNA is TGTGCCAGCAGCGTTAGGACCGGGGAGCTGTTTTTT. As protein: CASSVRTGELFF.

The rearrangement uses TRBV2 and TRBJ1-4, with D tentatively TRBD1 (5 bases). V was shortened by 6 bases and J by 2 bases, with 16 bases between the two germline ends. CDR3 size: 16 residues. Germline CDR1 SNHLY, CDR2 FYNNEI. DNA for the CDR3: TGTGCCAGCAGCGCGGGGCCCGGAGGGACTAATGAAAAACTGTTTTTT. It codes for CASSAGPGGTNEKLFF.

This clone has just one count. The V and J genes are TRBV6-4 and TRBJ2-2; D is unclear. The CDR3 totals 14 residues. Germline V gene sequence: CDR1 MRHNA, CDR2 SNTAGT. The V end was cut by 3 bases, the J end by 3 bases, with 8 bases between. Written as DNA, the CDR3 is TGTGCCAGCAGTGAAGGCCAAGACACCGGGGAGCTGTTTTTT. This codes for CASSEGQDTGELFF.

The rearrangement joins TRBV6-5 to TRBJ2-7, with D perhaps TRBD2 (5 bases). The V gene's germline CDR1 is MNHEY and CDR2 SVGAGI. CDR3 length equals 11 residues. With 7 bases removed from V and 4 bases from J, the gap between germline ends came to 8 bases. CDR3 amino acids: CASIRGYEQYF. DNA of the CDR3: TGTGCCAGCATTCGGGGATACGAGCAGTACTTC.

The rearrangement links TRBV5-1 to TRBJ1-1; the D is unclear. Trimming stripped 5 bases from V and 5 bases from J, with 13 bases between. Per germline, CDR1 SGHRS and CDR2 YFSETQ. This CDR3 spans 13 amino acids. The CDR3 coding sequence is TGCGCCAGCAGAATCCGGGAAGGTACTGAAGCTTTCTTT. Amino acids: CASRIREGTEAFF.